This T cell receptor (beta chain) was obtained from a study of glioma-infiltrating T cells after dendritic cell vaccination (dated by TCRdb to the mid-2010s). Background for the entire study: A cohort of about 15 glioblastoma patients from Phase I and II dendritic cell vaccination trials was included, of whom 9 were newly diagnosed and 6 had recurrent disease. Patients received autologous tumor lysate-pulsed dendritic cell vaccination between 2003 and 2012. The vaccine was prepared from monocyte-derived dendritic cells that were cultured for about 7 days with IL-4 and GM-CSF and then pulsed overnight with autologous tumor lysate. Patients received three intradermal dendritic cell vaccine injections at biweekly intervals in the arm below the axilla. In glioblastoma patients vaccinated with dendritic cells, deep sequencing of TCR beta CDR3 regions served to measure the amount of tumor-infiltrating lymphocytes and to compare repertoires between tumor and blood. Survival after dendritic cell vaccination was correlated with TCR sequencing metrics, including TIL content and tumor-blood repertoire overlap.

Study-wide conclusions, independent of this receptor: Higher estimated pretreatment TIL content predicted longer time to progression and overall survival after dendritic cell vaccination. The TCR overlap response model with three groups was called speculative and said to need prospective validation. The cohort was small and heterogeneous, only a few patients had full blood and tumor sets, and even fewer had initial-recurrent tumor pairs. No direct relationship between TCR clonality and survival was found, suggesting that a diverse polyclonal response may matter.

Using the immunoSEQ assay, TCRB CDR3 regions were amplified from 1.5 to 2 micrograms of genomic DNA, or from all available DNA when less than that was on hand. For multiplex PCR, 60 forward primers for TCR V beta segments and 13 reverse primers for J beta segments were used. To estimate reads per starting template, synthetic control templates were spiked into each sample at limiting dilution. Reads of 87 bp were generated by sequencing on the Illumina HiSeq System. The study's own analysis went as follows. PCR and sequencing errors were removed by a nearest neighbor algorithm that merged closely related sequences. TCR overlap was defined as the percentage of unique tumor TCR beta sequences that were also found in the peripheral blood of the same patient. TCRdb provides this immuneACCESS table in a form limited to in-frame rearrangements. Some clones are lacking; in checked studies, under half of them reflect an unresolved V gene, and why the rest are absent is not known. D and trimming were read from the DNA, whereas the V and J calls and clone size are those reported in that table. In all, the sample holds about 96,000 clones, and 79% of those were seen once. Jointly, the top ten make up 6% of the sample.

With respect to this clone: Which antigen it targets is not known. No much larger clone exists at a distance of one base, and base qualities are not known.

Patients were selected for having adequate residual fresh-frozen tumor tissue and more than two years of available survival data. None of the glioblastoma patients carried an isocitrate dehydrogenase mutation, although molecular status otherwise varied. PBMC were collected before vaccination, two weeks after the third vaccination, and at tumor progression if tumor progression occurred. The Qiagen DNeasy Blood extraction Kit was used to extract genomic DNA. The junction shows trimming of 2 bases on V and 6 bases on J, and the gene matches do not reach 7 bases of it. The CDR3 runs 14 residues from the cysteine to the phenylalanine. The sequence is cut down to CDR3 DNA, 42 bases in frame from base 1. The germline V gene gives CDR1 as MNHEY and CDR2 as SVGAGI.

Sequenced material: blood, taken before dendritic cell vaccination. This TCR derives from a human donor with glioblastoma. This receptor chain uses TRBV6-5 and TRBJ2-7; TRBD2 agrees with 7 junctional bases. The DNA reads TGTGCCAGCAGTTACCGGGACTACCCGCTCGAGCAGTACTTC. Translation gives CASSYRDYPLEQYF.